This is a list of T cell receptor beta chains from one sample in a study of Graves' ophthalmopathy and Graves' hyperthyroidism. TCRdb itself ran the multiplex PCR reads through MiXCR, one entry per CDR3 protein. The data show hundreds of thousands of distinct CDR3 sequences, around 50% seen once. Sequencing was done on a sample of peripheral blood. These receptors came from an adult man with Graves' ophthalmopathy. CDR3s include the opening cysteine and the closing phenylalanine or tryptophan. The D gene is left open where the match is weak. Rows may omit the clone size; those that give it use once, few, many or a size class.

d_call,j_call,v_call,clone_size,cdr3_nt,cdr3_aa
-,TRBJ1-5,TRBV6-6,-,TGTGCCAGCAGTTGGGATACAGGGAAGGGTCAGCCCCAGCATTTT,CASSWDTGKGQPQHF
-,TRBJ1-2,TRBV2,-,TGTGCCAGCAGTGGACAGGCCTATGGCTACACCTTC,CASSGQAYGYTF
-,TRBJ1-4,TRBV3-1,-,TGTGCCAGCAGCCAAGGGACAAATGAAAAACTGTTTTTT,CASSQGTNEKLFF
-,TRBJ2-5,TRBV7-3,many,TGTGCCAGCAGTCTACTCGGGGAGACCCAGTACTTC,CASSLLGETQYF
-,TRBJ1-1,TRBV7-8,many,TGTGCCAGCACCCAATTGGGGGGAAACACTGAAGCTTTCTTT,CASTQLGGNTEAFF
-,TRBJ1-4,TRBV19,-,TGTGCCAGCTACGGGGGTGCAACTAATGAAAAACTGTTTTTT,CASYGGATNEKLFF
-,TRBJ1-6,TRBV12-3/TRBV12-4,few,TGTGCCAGCAGTGGACCTACCGATAATTCACCCCTCCACTTT,CASSGPTDNSPLHF
-,TRBJ1-6,TRBV2,-,TGTGCCAGCAGCCCATACAGAGTTAATTCACCCCTCCACTTT,CASSPYRVNSPLHF
TRBD1,TRBJ2-3,TRBV5-1,-,TGCGCCAGCGGACAGGGGAACACAGATACGCAGTATTTT,CASGQGNTDTQYF
-,TRBJ2-5,TRBV11-1,-,TGTGCCAGCAGCTTATACGGGACACACCAAGAGACCCAGTACTTC,CASSLYGTHQETQYF
TRBD1,TRBJ1-4,TRBV7-9,-,TGTGCCAGCAGACCTAGACAGGGTACAACTAATGAAAAACTGTTTTTT,CASRPRQGTTNEKLFF
-,TRBJ1-3,TRBV29-1,-,TGCAGCGTGGTTTATGGGGAAATATTTGGAAACACCATATATTTT,CSVVYGEIFGNTIYF
-,TRBJ1-6,TRBV7-2,-,TGTGCCAGCAGCCAACAGGGAATTTCAGGGTCACCCCTCCACTTT,CASSQQGISGSPLHF
-,TRBJ1-2,TRBV2,-,TGTGCCGCCCCGGGAAAGAGGGCTTATGGCTACACCTTC,CAAPGKRAYGYTF
-,TRBJ2-7,TRBV9,-,TGCGCCAGCAGCTTGGAACACAGTGAGCAGTACTTC,CASSLEHSEQYF
-,TRBJ2-6,TRBV15,few,TGTGCCACCAGCAGCAGGGGGGGCTCTGGGGCCAACGTCCTGACTTTC,CATSSRGGSGANVLTF
-,TRBJ1-2,TRBV4-2,few,TGTGCCAGCAGCCAAGATGTGCAGGGAGGATATGGCTACACCTTC,CASSQDVQGGYGYTF
-,TRBJ1-1,TRBV6-1,-,TGTGCCAGCAGTCCCTCGGGCGGGATGAACACTGAAGCTTTCTTT,CASSPSGGMNTEAFF
-,TRBJ1-5,TRBV19,-,TGTGCCAGTAGCAGAGTTTTCAGTCAGCCCCAGCATTTT,CASSRVFSQPQHF
-,TRBJ2-5,TRBV12-3/TRBV12-4,few,TGTGCCAGCAGTTTATCGGGCGGGCAAGGAGAGACCCAGTACTTC,CASSLSGGQGETQYF
TRBD2,TRBJ2-7,TRBV19,-,TGTGCCAGTAGTGCCGGACTAGCGTACGAGCAGTACTTC,CASSAGLAYEQYF
-,TRBJ1-2,TRBV7-6,-,TGTGCCAGCAGCCTCGGGGGGGGGATCGATGGCTACACCTTC,CASSLGGGIDGYTF
-,TRBJ1-3,TRBV7-3,-,TGTGCCAGCAGCTTTCCGAACACCATATATTTT,CASSFPNTIYF
-,TRBJ2-6,TRBV28,many,TGTGCCAGCAGTCCCGGACCGTTCCACTCTGGGGCCAACGTCCTGACTTTC,CASSPGPFHSGANVLTF
-,TRBJ1-1,TRBV7-9,-,TGTGCCAGCAGCCGAACGGAAGCTTTCTTT,CASSRTEAFF
TRBD1,TRBJ1-2,TRBV29-1,many,TGCAGCGTCCGTACAGGGGTGGATGGCTACACCTTC,CSVRTGVDGYTF
TRBD1,TRBJ2-3,TRBV20-1,-,TGCAGTGCTAGAGAGGGGACAGATAGCACAGATACGCAGTATTTT,CSAREGTDSTDTQYF
-,TRBJ1-1,TRBV15,many,TGTGCCACCAGCTACCCCCGGGCAGGTGGAACTGAAGCTTTCTTT,CATSYPRAGGTEAFF
-,TRBJ1-3,TRBV20-1,-,TGCAGTGCGTGGGCCCCCTCTGGAAACACCATATATTTT,CSAWAPSGNTIYF
-,TRBJ1-1,TRBV7-9,few,TGTGCCAGCGGAGAGGGAAACACTGAAGCTTTCTTT,CASGEGNTEAFF
-,TRBJ2-7,TRBV2,-,TGTGCCAGCAGTGTAGGGGGGGCCGTCAACGAGCAGTACTTC,CASSVGGAVNEQYF
TRBD1,TRBJ2-1,TRBV7-3,few,TGTGCCAGCAGCTTAATGGTGGACAGGGCGTACAATGAGCAGTTCTTC,CASSLMVDRAYNEQFF
-,TRBJ1-6,TRBV15,-,TGTGCCACCAGCCGATCGAGACTGTCCGCGGGTGGAGTAAATAATTCACCCCTCCACTTT,CATSRSRLSAGGVNNSPLHF
-,TRBJ1-3,TRBV15,-,TGTGCCACCAGCAACGGAAACACCATATATTTT,CATSNGNTIYF
-,TRBJ2-5,TRBV20-1,many,TGCAGTGGCCAGAGAGAGGAAGAGACCCAGTACTTC,CSGQREEETQYF
-,TRBJ2-6,TRBV7-8,few,TGTGCCAGCCTTGGAATCGAGTCTGGGGCCAACGTCCTGACTTTC,CASLGIESGANVLTF
-,TRBJ2-6,TRBV7-2,few,TGTGCCAGCAGCCCTGAGTACGGGGCTGGGGCCAACGTCCTGACTTTC,CASSPEYGAGANVLTF
-,TRBJ2-5,TRBV28,-,TGTGCCAGCAGTAAGAGTGGACGGACGGAGACCCAGTACTTC,CASSKSGRTETQYF
-,TRBJ2-2,TRBV7-8,-,TGTGCCAGCAGCTTAGGTTCCGCGGGGGCCCCGAACACCGGGGAGCTGTTTTTT,CASSLGSAGAPNTGELFF
-,TRBJ2-7,TRBV29-1,-,TGCAGCGTCAGAAGGTCTCACGCCTACTACGAGCAGTACTTC,CSVRRSHAYYEQYF
-,TRBJ1-2,TRBV20-1,once,TGCAGTGCTAGAGATGCAGGGAGCCCCTATGGCTACACCTTC,CSARDAGSPYGYTF
TRBD1,TRBJ1-4,TRBV7-9,few,TGTGCCAGCAGCTTGTGGACAGGGGGAAGGGTATGGGAAAAACTGTTTTTT,CASSLWTGGRVWEKLFF
-,TRBJ1-2,TRBV10-3,many,TGTGCCATCAGAGAACCAGGGGCTGGCTACACCTTC,CAIREPGAGYTF
-,TRBJ1-5,TRBV12-5,once,TGTGCTAGTGGTTTGGTACGGCAGGATAGCAATCAGCCCCAGCATTTT,CASGLVRQDSNQPQHF
-,TRBJ2-5,TRBV2,-,TGTGCCAGCAGTGGCCAGAGGGGAGAGACCCAGTACTTC,CASSGQRGETQYF
TRBD1,TRBJ1-1,TRBV7-9,once,TGTGCCAGCAGCCCGACAGGGGGGGGAGCAGGGAGACACACTGAAGCTTTCTTT,CASSPTGGGAGRHTEAFF
-,TRBJ1-2,TRBV7-8,few,TGTGCCAGCAGTTCAATACAGGGCGTCTATGGCTACACCTTC,CASSSIQGVYGYTF
-,TRBJ1-2,TRBV5-1,-,TGTGCCAGCAGCCACAGGACAGATTATATAAACTATGGCTACACCTTC,CASSHRTDYINYGYTF